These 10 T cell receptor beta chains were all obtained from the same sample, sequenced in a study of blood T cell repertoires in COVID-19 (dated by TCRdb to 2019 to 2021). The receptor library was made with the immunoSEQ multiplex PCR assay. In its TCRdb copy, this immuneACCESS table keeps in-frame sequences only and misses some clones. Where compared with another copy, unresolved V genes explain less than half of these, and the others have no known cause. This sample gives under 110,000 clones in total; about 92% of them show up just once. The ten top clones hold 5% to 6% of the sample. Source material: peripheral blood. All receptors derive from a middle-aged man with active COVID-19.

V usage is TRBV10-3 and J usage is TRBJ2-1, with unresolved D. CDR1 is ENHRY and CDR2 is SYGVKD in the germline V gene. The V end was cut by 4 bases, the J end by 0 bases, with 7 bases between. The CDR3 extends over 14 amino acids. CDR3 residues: CAISGLSSYNEQFF. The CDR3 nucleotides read TGTGCCATCAGTGGTCTGAGCTCCTACAATGAGCAGTTCTTC.

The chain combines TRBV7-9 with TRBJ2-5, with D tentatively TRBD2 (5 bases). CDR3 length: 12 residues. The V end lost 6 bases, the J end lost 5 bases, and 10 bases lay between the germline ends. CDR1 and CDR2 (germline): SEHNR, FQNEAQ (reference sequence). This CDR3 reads CASSQGGETQYF. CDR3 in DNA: TGTGCCAGCAGTCAAGGCGGGGAGACCCAGTACTTC.

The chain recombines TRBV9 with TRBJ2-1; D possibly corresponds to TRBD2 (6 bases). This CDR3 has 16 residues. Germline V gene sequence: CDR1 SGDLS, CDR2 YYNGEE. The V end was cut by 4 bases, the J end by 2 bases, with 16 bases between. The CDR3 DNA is TGTGCCAGCAGCTCTCGACGGGGCGGGGCCTACAATGAGCAGTTCTTC. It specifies CASSSRRGGAYNEQFF.

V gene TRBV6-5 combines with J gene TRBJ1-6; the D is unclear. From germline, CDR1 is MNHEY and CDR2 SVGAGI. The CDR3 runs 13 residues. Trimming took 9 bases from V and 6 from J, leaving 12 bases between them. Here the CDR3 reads CASGRQTNSPLHF. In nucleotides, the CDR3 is TGTGCCAGTGGGAGGCAGACTAATTCACCCCTCCACTTT.

CDR3 nucleotides: TGCGCCAGCAGCCAGCGGGGAGGTGGGGTCACAGATACGCAGTATTTT. Translation: CASSQRGGGVTDTQYF. The chain couples TRBV4-1 to TRBJ2-3; D might be TRBD2 (6 bases). The CDR3 covers 16 residues. CDR1 is MGHRA, CDR2 YSYEKL, per germline. Trimming stripped 3 bases from V and 2 bases from J, with 15 bases between.

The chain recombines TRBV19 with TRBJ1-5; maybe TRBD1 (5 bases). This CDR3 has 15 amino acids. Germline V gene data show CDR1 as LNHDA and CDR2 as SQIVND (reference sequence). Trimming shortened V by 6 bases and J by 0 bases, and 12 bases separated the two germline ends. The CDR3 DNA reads TGTGCCAGTAGGCTGACAGTCGATAGCAATCAGCCCCAGCATTTT. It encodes CASRLTVDSNQPQHF.

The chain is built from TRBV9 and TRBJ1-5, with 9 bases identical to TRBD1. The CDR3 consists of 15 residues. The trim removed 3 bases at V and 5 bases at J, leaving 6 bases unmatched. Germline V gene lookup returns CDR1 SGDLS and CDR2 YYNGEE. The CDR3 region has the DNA TGTGCCAGCAGCGGGACAGGGGATCGGGATCAGCCCCAGCATTTT. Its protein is CASSGTGDRDQPQHF. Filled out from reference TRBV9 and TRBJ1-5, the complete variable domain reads DSGVTQTPKHLITATGQRVTLRCSPRSGDLSVYWYQQSLDQGLQFLIQYYNGEERAKGNILERFSAQQFPDLHSELNLSSLELGDSALYFCASSGTGDRDQPQHFGDGTRLSIL.

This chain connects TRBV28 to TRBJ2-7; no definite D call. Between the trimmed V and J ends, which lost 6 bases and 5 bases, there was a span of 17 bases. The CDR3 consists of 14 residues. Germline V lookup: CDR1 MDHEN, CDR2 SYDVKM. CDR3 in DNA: TGTGCCAGCAGCCCGACGCGGATCGTCCACGAGCAGTACTTC. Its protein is CASSPTRIVHEQYF. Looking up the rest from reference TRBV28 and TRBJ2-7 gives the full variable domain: DVKVTQSSRYLVKRTGEKVFLECVQDMDHENMFWYRQDPGLGLRLIYFSYDVKMKEKGDIPEGYSVSREKKERFSLILESASTNQTSMYLCASSPTRIVHEQYFGPGTRLTVT.

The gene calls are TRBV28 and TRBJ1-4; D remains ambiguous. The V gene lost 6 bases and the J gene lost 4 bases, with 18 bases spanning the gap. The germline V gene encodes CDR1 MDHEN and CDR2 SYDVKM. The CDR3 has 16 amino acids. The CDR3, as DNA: TGTGCCAGCAGCCCTCCCGGGAGGGCGGTTAATGAAAAACTGTTTTTT. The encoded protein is CASSPPGRAVNEKLFF.

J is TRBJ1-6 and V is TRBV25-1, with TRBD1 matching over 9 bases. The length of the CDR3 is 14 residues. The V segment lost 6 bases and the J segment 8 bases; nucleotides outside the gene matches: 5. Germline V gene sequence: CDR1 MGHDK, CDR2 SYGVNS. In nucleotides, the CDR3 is TGTGCCAGCAGGTGGACAGGGGAGGATTCACCCCTCCACTTT. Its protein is CASRWTGEDSPLHF.